Ten or more counts support the clone carrying this TCR beta chain. Its antigen remains unidentified. The data were taken from a study of CD8 T cells in ankylosing spondylitis. TCRdb called the 5' RACE reads again in MiXCR, with one record for every CDR3 protein. The data contain approximately 500,000 distinct CDR3 sequences, over 9.5% of them singletons. Germline CDR1 SEHNR, CDR2 FQNEAQ (reference sequence). The CDR3 loop spans 12 amino acids. Trimming took off 1 base at V and 12 bases at J, with 10 bases between the two ends. Study-level points and caveats: What appeared characteristic of ankylosing spondylitis blood was a TCR beta motif of eight or nine highly homologous variants.

The rearrangement joins TRBV7-9 to TRBJ2-1; no clear D gene. This sequence originates from a male donor with ankylosing spondylitis. Sequenced: blood, either unsorted or a sorted T cell fraction (not recorded which). In nucleotides, the CDR3 is TGTGCCAGCAGCTTAGGGGCCCTGGGGCAGTTCTTC. It translates to CASSLGALGQFF.